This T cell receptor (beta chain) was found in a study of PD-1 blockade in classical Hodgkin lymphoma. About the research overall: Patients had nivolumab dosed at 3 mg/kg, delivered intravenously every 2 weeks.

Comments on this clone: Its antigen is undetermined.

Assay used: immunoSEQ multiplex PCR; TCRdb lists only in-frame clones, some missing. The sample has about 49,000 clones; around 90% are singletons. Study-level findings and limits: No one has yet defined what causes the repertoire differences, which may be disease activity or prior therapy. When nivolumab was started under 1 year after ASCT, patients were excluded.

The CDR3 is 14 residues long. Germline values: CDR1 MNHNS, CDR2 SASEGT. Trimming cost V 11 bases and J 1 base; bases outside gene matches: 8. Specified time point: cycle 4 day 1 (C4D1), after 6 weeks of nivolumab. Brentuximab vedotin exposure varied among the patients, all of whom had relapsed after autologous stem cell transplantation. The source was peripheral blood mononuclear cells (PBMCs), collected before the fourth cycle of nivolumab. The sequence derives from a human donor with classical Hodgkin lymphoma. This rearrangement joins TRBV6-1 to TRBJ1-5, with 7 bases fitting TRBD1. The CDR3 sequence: CAGKTQGSNQPQHF. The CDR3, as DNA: TGTGCCGGGAAAACACAGGGGAGCAATCAGCCCCAGCATTTT.